These 26 T cell receptor beta chains were all obtained from the same sample, sequenced in a study of T-cell reconstitution after alpha-beta-depleted transplantation in children. Unique molecular identifiers were built into the TCRbeta library. TCRdb analysed the PCR reads with MiXCR anew, one entry per CDR3 protein. The sample has more than 550,000 distinct CDR3 sequences; approximately 10% are singletons. The specimen was PBMCs from the stem cell graft donor, collected from the stem cell graft. The receptors stem from a human donor who donated a stem cell graft to a child with acute myeloid leukemia.

This chain's CDR3 is CASQGTPPSYEQYF. CDR3 nucleotides: TGTGCCAGCCAAGGAACGCCCCCCTCCTACGAGCAGTACTTC. This chain joins TRBV28 and TRBJ2-7; D gene unclear. Trimming cost V 8 bases and J 0 bases, with 14 bases left between them. This CDR3 is 14 amino acids long. Germline loops: CDR1 MDHEN, CDR2 SYDVKM.

The rearrangement uses TRBV4-3 and TRBJ2-7; D ambiguous. Trimming pared 1 base from V and 5 bases from J, leaving 12 bases between. Germline loops: CDR1 LGHNA, CDR2 YSLEER. The CDR3 totals 14 residues. The CDR3 sequence: CASSQGAAYHEQYF. DNA for the CDR3: TGCGCCAGCAGCCAAGGGGCAGCTTACCACGAGCAGTACTTC.

This clonotype appeared once. V and J are TRBV7-3 and TRBJ2-3, with a possible D match to TRBD1 (5 bases). CDR3 length equals 16 residues. Germline values: CDR1 SGHTA, CDR2 FQGTGA. The germline V and J ends were trimmed by 3 bases and 7 bases, with 20 bases remaining between them. This chain's CDR3 is CASSFLGAGAANTQYF. The CDR3 DNA is TGTGCCAGCAGCTTTCTAGGGGCAGGCGCGGCAAATACGCAGTATTTT.

This clonotype was seen more than once but under ten times. The chain combines TRBV6-5 with TRBJ1-3; unclear D gene. The CDR3 length is 16 residues. Germline V lookup: CDR1 MNHEY, CDR2 SVGAGI. The V end was cut by 0 bases, the J end by 0 bases, with 9 bases between. The CDR3 is CASSYSRALSGNTIYF. The CDR3 DNA reads TGTGCCAGCAGTTACTCGAGGGCCCTCTCTGGAAACACCATATATTTT.

V is TRBV20-1 and J is TRBJ1-1; 8 nucleotides line up with TRBD1. V lost 5 bases, J lost 4 bases, and 9 bases stayed unmatched. Germline loops: CDR1 DFQATT, CDR2 SNEGSKA (reference sequence). The CDR3 has 14 residues. CDR3 DNA sequence: TGCAGTGCTGGAGGACAGGGAGGGAGCACTGAAGCTTTCTTT. Translating gives CSAGGQGGSTEAFF.

The V call is TRBV5-1, the J call TRBJ1-3; D may be TRBD1 (6 bases). The V end lost 0 bases, the J end lost 0 bases, and 10 bases lay between the germline ends. This CDR3 region has 16 residues. Germline V CDR1 and CDR2: SGHRS, YFSETQ. The CDR3 reads CASSLEGGSSGNTIYF. DNA for the CDR3: TGCGCCAGCAGCTTGGAGGGGGGTAGCTCTGGAAACACCATATATTTT.

This clonotype was detected ten times or more. The V and J genes are TRBV7-9 and TRBJ2-1, with TRBD2 matching over 10 bases. The length of the CDR3 is 15 residues. Looked up from germline, CDR1 is SEHNR and CDR2 is FQNEAQ (reference sequence). Germline trimming cut 5 bases from V and 3 bases from J; bases unmatched to any gene: 4. The CDR3 DNA follows: TGTGCCAGCAGCACGGGACTAGCGATCTACAATGAGCAGTTCTTC. As protein: CASSTGLAIYNEQFF.

A few counts support this clonotype. CDR3 coding DNA: TGTGCCAGCAGTTACTCGAACGGACAGCTTCTCGAGCAGTACTTC. Translated, it gives CASSYSNGQLLEQYF. V is TRBV6-5 and J is TRBJ2-7; a possible D gene is TRBD1 (6 bases). Per germline, CDR1 MNHEY and CDR2 SVGAGI. Trimming stripped 0 bases from V and 6 bases from J, with 15 bases between. The CDR3 has 15 residues.

This clonotype was found many times. The rearrangement links TRBV14 to TRBJ2-1; the D gene is possibly TRBD2 (5 bases). Trimming took 5 bases from V and 8 from J, leaving 25 bases between them. The CDR3 covers 17 residues. Germline V gene sequence: CDR1 SGHDN, CDR2 FVKESK. The CDR3 spells CASSTPPRNQLVDEQFF. The DNA for the CDR3 is TGTGCCAGCAGCACACCCCCACGAAATCAACTAGTCGATGAGCAGTTCTTC.

The rearrangement joins TRBV12-3 or TRBV12-4 to TRBJ1-5, with 7 bases that match TRBD1. After removal of 6 bases from V and 0 bases from J, the junction contained 11 bases not matched to a gene. The CDR3 has 17 amino acids. The CDR3 here is CASSRTGKPHSNQPQHF. CDR3 nucleotides: TGTGCCAGCAGCCGGACAGGAAAGCCCCATAGCAATCAGCCCCAGCATTTT.

The rearrangement links TRBV5-8 to TRBJ2-7; 12 bases line up with TRBD1. V lost 0 bases to trimming and J lost 3 bases; unmatched junction nucleotides: 10. Germline assignment: CDR1 SGHTS and CDR2 YDEGEE. CDR3 size: 18 residues. The CDR3 is CASSLDGGQGAGLYEQYF. CDR3 bases: TGTGCCAGCAGCTTGGATGGGGGACAGGGGGCGGGTCTCTACGAGCAGTACTTC.

This clonotype was seen more than once but under ten times. The rearrangement links TRBV7-9 to TRBJ1-1, with D perhaps TRBD1 (6 bases). The CDR3 length is 15 residues. Germline values: CDR1 SEHNR, CDR2 FQNEAQ (reference sequence). The V end was cut by 4 bases, the J end by 3 bases, with 15 bases between. In nucleotides, the CDR3 is TGTGCCAGCAGCTGGGGGCAGGGCACGGACACTGAAGCTTTCTTT. It codes for CASSWGQGTDTEAFF. The full variable domain, in which reference TRBV7-9 and TRBJ1-1 provide the parts outside the CDR3, is DTGVSQNPRHKITKRGQNVTFRCDPISEHNRLYWYRQTLGQGPEFLTYFQNEAQLEKSRLLSDRFSAERPKGSFSTLEIQRTEQGDSAMYLCASSWGQGTDTEAFFGQGTRLTVV.

The rearrangement joins TRBV12-3 or TRBV12-4 to TRBJ2-1, with D perhaps TRBD2 (6 bases). The CDR3 has 17 amino acids. V lost 6 bases and J 8 bases, leaving 26 bases between the germline ends. The CDR3 DNA is TGTGCCAGCAGCCCAAGACCCGGGACTTCCGAGTGGGATGAGCAGTTCTTC. Residues: CASSPRPGTSEWDEQFF.

This clonotype occurred a few times. The gene calls are TRBV6-2 or TRBV6-3 and TRBJ2-5, with D maybe TRBD1 (6 bases). V lost 6 bases, J lost 1 base, and 12 bases lay in between. Germline CDR1 MNHEY, CDR2 SVGEGT. The CDR3 is 14 amino acids. DNA of the CDR3: TGTGCCAGCAGCCACAGGGTACCCCAAGAGACCCAGTACTTC. Residues: CASSHRVPQETQYF.

The chain uses TRBV7-9 and TRBJ2-6, with D possibly TRBD1 on 6 matching bases. This CDR3 spans 16 amino acids. The V and J ends lost 8 bases and 3 bases respectively, with 17 bases between them. Germline CDR1 and CDR2: SEHNR and FQNEAQ (reference sequence). CDR3 region: CASGRQVSSGANVLTF. CDR3 in DNA: TGTGCCAGCGGGAGACAGGTATCCAGTGGGGCCAACGTCCTGACTTTC.

Here the CDR3 reads CASSRGGGLAPNTGELFF. The CDR3, as DNA: TGCGCCAGCAGCCGAGGAGGGGGTCTGGCTCCGAACACCGGGGAGCTGTTTTTT. The chain uses TRBV4-3 and TRBJ2-2, with D possibly called TRBD1 or TRBD2 (6 bases each). The CDR3 runs 18 residues. The V end lost 4 bases, the J end lost 0 bases, and 18 bases lay between the germline ends. Germline-derived CDR1 and CDR2 are LGHNA and YSLEER.

Of note for this clonotype: Given a much more abundant clone one base away, this may be a read error. This rearrangement joins TRBV12-3 or TRBV12-4 to TRBJ2-1; 11 bases line up with TRBD2. The CDR3 loop spans 19 amino acids. After removal of 10 bases from V and 4 bases from J, the junction contained 21 bases not matched to a gene. The CDR3 is CATNPRTRPGTSGYNEQFF. CDR3 nucleotide sequence: TGTGCCACCAACCCTCGGACGAGGCCCGGGACTAGCGGTTACAATGAGCAGTTCTTC.

This clonotype was picked up many times. Germline and junction disagree at one end, which may indicate a read error. The gene calls are TRBV7-7 and TRBJ2-1, with 11 bases that match TRBD2. Germline values: CDR1 SSHAT, CDR2 FNYEAQ (reference sequence). The CDR3 loop spans 15 amino acids. The CDR3 bases are TGTGCTAGCAGCCCTAGCGGGGGGAAGTACAATGAGCAGTTCTTC. Protein product: CASSPSGGKYNEQFF.

This chain uses TRBV24-1 with TRBJ1-5; D is undetermined. The V gene's germline CDR1 is KGHDR and CDR2 SFDVKD. Deletions cut 2 bases from V and 1 base from J, with 8 bases between. CDR3 length equals 15 residues. CDR3: CATSDSPASNQPQHF. CDR3 nucleotides: TGTGCCACCAGTGATTCACCAGCGAGCAATCAGCCCCAGCATTTT.

V usage is TRBV30 and J usage is TRBJ2-7; TRBD2 matches 8 bases. The CDR3 runs 14 residues. Germline CDR1 is GTSNPN and CDR2 is SVGIG (reference sequence). Trimming took 4 bases from V and 3 from J; bases not matched to a gene: 8. Written as DNA, the CDR3 is TGTGCCTGGACCTGGGGAACTAGCGGCTACGAGCAGTACTTC. It codes for CAWTWGTSGYEQYF.

The rearrangement uses TRBV7-9 and TRBJ2-7, with 7 nucleotides matching TRBD1. This CDR3 has 16 residues. Trimming took 5 bases from V and 3 from J; bases not matched to a gene: 13. Per the germline V gene, CDR1 is SEHNR and CDR2 is FQNEAQ (reference sequence). DNA for the CDR3: TGTGCCAGCAGCACCCAGAGGGATTCAGGGGGCTACGAGCAGTACTTC. Translated: CASSTQRDSGGYEQYF.

Concerning this clonotype itself: The junction departs from germline at one end; a sequencing error may be responsible. The chain joins TRBV7-9 to TRBJ2-5; D not certain. The CDR3 sequence is 12 residues long. Germline CDR1 is SEHNR and CDR2 is FQNEAQ (reference sequence). CDR3 in amino acids: CASSLQEEIQYF. The CDR3 region has the DNA TGTGCCAGCAGCTTACAGGAAGAGATCCAGTACTTC.

This clonotype appeared a few times. This chain uses TRBV29-1 with TRBJ2-1; D may be TRBD2 (6 bases). Germline lookup yields CDR1 SQVTM and CDR2 ANQGSEA. V lost 0 bases and J lost 3, with 9 bases in between. The length of the CDR3 is 14 residues. The DNA of the CDR3 is TGCAGCGTTGAAGATACGGGAGTCTACAATGAGCAGTTCTTC. This codes for CSVEDTGVYNEQFF.

The rearrangement uses TRBV7-8 and TRBJ1-6; D call uncertain. V lost 1 base to trimming and J lost 8 bases, with 3 bases between them. The CDR3 is 12 amino acids. Germline V CDR1 and CDR2: SGHVS, FQNEAQ. CDR3 sequence reads: CASSLEHSPLHF. In DNA form, the CDR3 reads TGTGCCAGCAGCTTAGAACATTCACCCCTCCACTTT.

This rearrangement joins TRBV4-2 to TRBJ1-2; D is unclear. CDR3 size: 14 residues. Germline V CDR1 and CDR2: LGHNA, YNFKEQ. Trimming left V 0 bases short and J 5 bases short, with 10 bases between. CDR3 sequence reads: CASSQDLAEYGYTF. The CDR3 DNA follows: TGTGCCAGCAGCCAAGATTTGGCGGAGTATGGCTACACCTTC.

The chain uses TRBV5-1 and TRBJ1-1, with D maybe TRBD1 (6 bases). Germline V gene data show CDR1 as SGHRS and CDR2 as YFSETQ. The V gene lost 4 bases and the J gene lost 6 bases, with 10 bases spanning the gap. This CDR3 is 12 amino acids long. DNA of the CDR3: TGCGCCAGCAGCACGGGGGGGCCTGAAGCTTTCTTT. It is translated as CASSTGGPEAFF.